This T cell receptor beta chain was captured in a study of cytomegalovirus exposure and HLA in healthy donors. The PCR had 60 Vbeta and 13 Jbeta primers. Generated by immunoSEQ multiplex PCR, the TCRdb table keeps only in-frame clones and is missing some. This table has approximately 110,000 clones, around 80% appearing once. The CDR3 has 17 amino acids. Trimming removed 2 bases from V and 4 bases from J, with 18 bases in between. Germline V gene sequence: CDR1 MNHNS, CDR2 SASEGT. The sample was PBMCs. The chain links TRBV6-1 to TRBJ1-3; no firm D call. The origin of this receptor is a woman under 40 in good health and CMV-seronegative. The CDR3 loop is CASSEYSADLSGNTIYF. CDR3 DNA sequence: TGTGCCAGCAGTGAATATAGCGCGGATTTATCGGGAAACACCATATATTTT.